This section outlines one TCR beta chain sequence together with its context. Its antigen is as yet unknown. The data are from a study of regulatory T cells in long-lasting Graves disease. Study at large: Positive TSH receptor antibodies alongside over 5 years of antithyroid drugs were what marked Graves' disease as persistent. Study-level findings and limits: More public clonotypes were shared by persistent patients (about 2,700) than by new patients (about 1,000).

The authors built TCR beta libraries using iRepertoire HTBI primers and Arm-PCR of CDR3 regions. TCRdb re-derived calls from the multiplex PCR reads in MiXCR, one entry per CDR3 protein. The table lists some 370,000 distinct CDR3 sequences, about 20% of them singletons, with less than 25% in the top ten. The time point was: persistent/refractory GD, antithyroid drugs over 5 years with positive TRAb. RNA from PBMCs was the source of the TCR library. Per the germline V gene, CDR1 is SEHNR and CDR2 is FQNEAQ (reference sequence). J lost 7 bases, V lost 5 bases, and 7 bases had no gene match. The CDR3 contains 14 residues.

This receptor was identified in a female donor with Graves disease. Sequencing used peripheral blood mononuclear cells (PBMCs), obtained when the disease was refractory, from a patient treated with antithyroid drugs. The chain recombines TRBV7-9 with TRBJ2-5, with 10 bases that match TRBD1. The CDR3 here is CASSPGTGVVTQYF. In DNA, the CDR3 is TGTGCCAGCAGCCCCGGGACAGGGGTCGTGACCCAGTACTTC.